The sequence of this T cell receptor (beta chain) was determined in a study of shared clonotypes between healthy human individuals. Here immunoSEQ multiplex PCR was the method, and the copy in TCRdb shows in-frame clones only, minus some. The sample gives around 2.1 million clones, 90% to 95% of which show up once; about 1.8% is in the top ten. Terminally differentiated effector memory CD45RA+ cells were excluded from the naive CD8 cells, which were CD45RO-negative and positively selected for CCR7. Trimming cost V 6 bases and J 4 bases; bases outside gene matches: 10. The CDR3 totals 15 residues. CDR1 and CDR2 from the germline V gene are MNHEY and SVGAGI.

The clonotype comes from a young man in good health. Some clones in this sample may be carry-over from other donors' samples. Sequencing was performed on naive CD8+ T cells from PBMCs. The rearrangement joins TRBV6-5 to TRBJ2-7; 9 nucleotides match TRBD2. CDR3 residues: CASRVRAGGGYEQYF. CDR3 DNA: TGTGCCAGCAGGGTACGGGCGGGAGGGGGTTACGAGCAGTACTTC.